This T cell receptor (beta chain) was observed in a study of blood T cell repertoires in COVID-19. Across the study: There were acute and convalescent COVID-19 samples, and they came from the United States, Italy and Spain. T cells, B-cell-depleted T cells, or PBMCs supplied cDNA or gDNA.

Methods used by the authors: Estimates of nucleated cell counts were drawn from the amplification of reference gene primers. Here immunoSEQ multiplex PCR was the method, and the copy in TCRdb shows in-frame clones only, minus some. V and J calls plus clone size are reproduced from that table; the DNA served to infer D and trimming. The profile shows some 250,000 clones, 86% of them singletons. Germline V gene lookup returns CDR1 SGHTA and CDR2 FQGNSA. Trimming left V 3 bases short and J 7 bases short, with 13 bases between. The CDR3 spans 15 residues. The genes are TRBV7-2 and TRBJ1-6; D not certain. The sequence was collected from a woman aged 25 to 39 who had recovered from COVID-19. Sequences were obtained from peripheral blood. The CDR3 DNA reads TGTGCCAGCAGCTTGATCGGGGATGGGAATTCACCCCTCCACTTT. This translates into CASSLIGDGNSPLHF.